Presented here are 9 T cell receptor beta chains from one specimen sequenced in a study of cytomegalovirus exposure and HLA in healthy donors. 13 Jbeta primers and 60 Vbeta primers were used for the PCR. Generated by immunoSEQ multiplex PCR, the TCRdb table keeps only in-frame clones and is missing some. The sample's table shows roughly 80,000 clones. The specimen was PBMCs. These receptors were collected from a man in his forties or fifties in good health and CMV-seropositive.

V and J are TRBV27 and TRBJ2-1; D is unclear. The CDR3 contains 12 residues. Germline loops: CDR1 MNHEY, CDR2 SMNVEV (reference sequence). V was pared by 3 bases and J by 9 bases, with 9 bases between. The CDR3 spells CASSFPRSEQFF. In DNA form, the CDR3 reads TGTGCCAGCAGTTTCCCCAGATCTGAGCAGTTCTTC.

The chain couples TRBV25-1 to TRBJ1-5; TRBD1 might be the D (6 bases). CDR1 MGHDK and CDR2 SYGVNS come from the germline V gene. The CDR3 length is 13 residues. V lost 8 bases and J 3 bases, leaving 11 bases between the germline ends. The CDR3 nucleotides are TGTGCCAGCCAGGGACAAACCAATCAGCCCCAGCATTTT. Translated: CASQGQTNQPQHF.

The V and J genes are TRBV30 and TRBJ2-5, with 7 nucleotides matching TRBD2. The CDR3 runs 15 residues. Trimming at V came to 7 bases and at J to 2 bases, leaving 13 bases not matched to a gene. The V gene's germline CDR1 is GTSNPN and CDR2 SVGIG (reference sequence). This CDR3 is CASLGGAGTQETQYF. The CDR3 DNA sequence: TGTGCCTCCCTGGGGGGAGCGGGGACTCAAGAGACCCAGTACTTC.

The chain carries TRBV28 and TRBJ1-4, with 8 positions matching TRBD1. Germline V lookup: CDR1 MDHEN, CDR2 SYDVKM. The CDR3 length is 15 residues. The J segment lost 5 bases and the V segment lost 3 bases, leaving 5 bases of the junction unmatched. CDR3 residues: CASSFRQGRNEKLFF. The CDR3 nucleotides read TGTGCCAGCAGTTTTCGACAGGGGAGGAATGAAAAACTGTTTTTT.

The chain employs TRBV28 and TRBJ1-2, with D unresolved. The CDR3 has 11 amino acids. Germline values: CDR1 MDHEN, CDR2 SYDVKM. V was clipped by 4 bases and J by 6 bases, with 6 bases between them. CDR3 residues: CASSSPNGYTF. CDR3 DNA: TGTGCCAGCAGTTCCCCTAATGGCTACACCTTC.

This chain connects TRBV7-6 to TRBJ2-5; 9 bases match TRBD1. Germline CDR1 is SGHVS and CDR2 is FNYEAQ. V was clipped by 6 bases and J by 2 bases; unmatched bases: 13. CDR3 length: 17 amino acids. The CDR3 region is CASRSGRTGVVQETQYF. The CDR3, as DNA: TGTGCCAGCAGATCAGGGCGGACAGGGGTTGTGCAAGAGACCCAGTACTTC.

V usage is TRBV28 and J usage is TRBJ2-6; 9 bases fit TRBD1. The V gene's germline CDR1 is MDHEN and CDR2 SYDVKM. The CDR3 totals 19 residues. Trimming cost V 4 bases and J 1 base; bases outside gene matches: 11. The CDR3 sequence: CASSSPTGGISSGANVLTF. Written as DNA, the CDR3 is TGTGCCAGCAGTTCCCCGACAGGGGGGATTTCTTCTGGGGCCAACGTCCTGACTTTC.

J is TRBJ2-5 and V is TRBV15; D is unresolved. Germline CDR1 reads LNHNV; CDR2 reads YYDKDF (reference sequence). V was shortened by 3 bases and J by 1 base, with 15 bases between the two germline ends. This CDR3 region has 16 residues. CDR3 sequence reads: CATSSSGWSIQETQYF. The CDR3, as DNA: TGTGCCACCAGCAGTTCCGGGTGGAGCATCCAAGAGACCCAGTACTTC.

The chain recombines TRBV29-1 with TRBJ2-3, with 9 bases lining up with TRBD2. The CDR3 is made up of 16 amino acids. Germline CDR1 and CDR2: SQVTM and ANQGSEA. Trimming removed 1 base from V and 4 bases from J; junction bases left unmatched: 9. CDR3 sequence: CSVEVGLAGLADTQYF. DNA of the CDR3: TGCAGCGTTGAAGTAGGGCTAGCGGGACTCGCAGATACGCAGTATTTT.